This T cell receptor beta chain was obtained from a study of regulatory T cells in long-lasting Graves disease. The time point denotes: newly diagnosed GD, antithyroid drugs for less than 3 months. Scientists built the TCR library using RNA that was extracted from PBMCs. This CDR3 is 18 amino acids long. V dropped 1 base and J dropped 2 bases, with 18 bases sitting between them. Germline V gene sequence: CDR1 SEHNR, CDR2 FQNEAQ (reference sequence). Arm-PCR of CDR3 regions and iRepertoire HTBI primers were used to build TCR beta libraries. TCRdb ran MiXCR on the multiplex PCR reads and lists one entry per CDR3 protein. In the table there are about 310,000 distinct CDR3 sequences, 15% to 20% of which are singletons. Study-wide points: Among persistent patients, a larger number of public clonotypes were shared (approximately 2,900) than among newly diagnosed patients (about 970).

This clonotype showed up many times. Antigen: not known. The sequence was collected from a female donor with Graves disease. The V and J genes are TRBV7-9 and TRBJ1-3; D unresolved. The specimen was peripheral blood mononuclear cells (PBMCs), collected at new diagnosis, from a patient treated with antithyroid drugs. The CDR3 region has the DNA TGTGCCAGCAGCTTAGTGGTGTTGCGGGAGAATCCTGGAAACACCATATATTTT. The encoded protein is CASSLVVLRENPGNTIYF.